The 14 T cell receptor beta chains in this list originate from one sample, sequenced in a study of tumor-infiltrating lymphocytes in localized non-small cell lung cancer. The protocol was immunoSEQ multiplex PCR, while the TCRdb copy is restricted to in-frame clones and leaves out a portion. The table shows 27,000 or so clones, with 80% to 90% occurring only once. Input material: lung tumor tissue. These receptors were collected from a human donor with non-small cell lung cancer.

The chain is built from TRBV4-2 and TRBJ2-3; either TRBD1 or TRBD2 may fit D (5 bases each). This CDR3 has 15 residues. The V end lost 5 bases, the J end lost 4 bases, and 16 bases lay between the germline ends. The germline gives CDR1 LGHNA, CDR2 YNFKEQ. The CDR3 sequence: CASSWDQLTADTQYF. The CDR3 coding sequence is TGTGCCAGCAGCTGGGACCAACTCACGGCAGATACGCAGTATTTT.

V and J are TRBV30 and TRBJ1-3; D is ambiguous. The V end was cut by 4 bases, the J end by 2 bases, with 15 bases between. The CDR3 sequence is 15 residues long. CDR1 and CDR2 (germline): GTSNPN, SVGIG (reference sequence). CDR3 in DNA: TGTGCCTGGAAAATGGCCGGGCCGGCTGGAAACACCATATATTTT. Translating it yields CAWKMAGPAGNTIYF.

The chain is built from TRBV9 and TRBJ1-6; D gene uncertain. Trimming removed 0 bases from V and 7 bases from J, with 5 bases in between. Germline V gene lookup returns CDR1 SGDLS and CDR2 YYNGEE. The CDR3 contains 13 residues. CDR3 loop: CASSVAGNSPLHF. In nucleotides, the CDR3 is TGTGCCAGCAGCGTAGCGGGGAATTCACCCCTCCACTTT.

The chain is built from TRBV2 and TRBJ2-1, with D perhaps matching TRBD2 (5 bases). The CDR3 consists of 15 residues. Per the germline V gene, CDR1 is SNHLY and CDR2 is FYNNEI. Trimming took off 8 bases at V and 0 bases at J, with 14 bases between the two ends. This chain's CDR3 is CASSTDFPSYNEQFF. CDR3 in DNA: TGTGCCAGCTCAACGGACTTCCCCTCCTACAATGAGCAGTTCTTC.

The V and J genes are TRBV4-1 and TRBJ2-5; 11 bases align to TRBD2. The V segment lost 0 bases and the J segment 2 bases; nucleotides outside the gene matches: 8. Germline CDR1 reads MGHRA; CDR2 reads YSYEKL. This CDR3 contains 18 residues. In DNA form, the CDR3 reads TGCGCCAGCAGCCAAGATGAATCTAGCGGGGGGATTCAAGAGACCCAGTACTTC. Its translation: CASSQDESSGGIQETQYF.

The V gene is TRBV4-1, the J gene TRBJ1-5; D is unclear. Germline CDR1 and CDR2: MGHRA and YSYEKL. With 0 bases removed from V and 1 base from J, the gap between germline ends came to 10 bases. This CDR3 contains 16 residues. The chain's CDR3 is CASSQDDRRSNQPQHF. The CDR3 nucleotides read TGCGCCAGCAGCCAAGATGATAGGAGAAGCAATCAGCCCCAGCATTTT.

This rearrangement joins TRBV19 to TRBJ1-3, with D possibly TRBD1 on 6 matching bases. Germline assignment: CDR1 LNHDA and CDR2 SQIVND (reference sequence). The CDR3 consists of 15 residues. V was cut by 5 bases and J by 0 bases, with 11 bases left in between. The CDR3 DNA reads as TGTGCCAGTAGTGCAACAGGGAGCTCTGGAAACACCATATATTTT. Protein product: CASSATGSSGNTIYF.

The V call is TRBV5-4, the J call TRBJ1-2; D not resolved. This CDR3 region has 14 residues. V dropped 0 bases and J dropped 0 bases, with 6 bases sitting between them. CDR1 is SGHNT, CDR2 YYREEE, per germline (reference sequence). CDR3 nucleotides: TGTGCCAGCAGCTTGGACCTTACTAACTATGGCTACACCTTC. As protein: CASSLDLTNYGYTF.

The chain is built from TRBV19 and TRBJ2-2; possible D gene TRBD2, 6 bases. Trimming cost V 5 bases and J 7 bases, with 14 bases left between them. This CDR3 has 14 residues. Germline values: CDR1 LNHDA, CDR2 SQIVND (reference sequence). The CDR3 DNA reads as TGTGCCAGTAGTCAGAGAGGGAGGAGCGGGGAGCTGTTTTTT. It specifies CASSQRGRSGELFF.

The J gene is TRBJ1-2, the V gene TRBV7-2; TRBD1 agrees at 7 bases. V lost 5 bases and J lost 8; bases outside the gene matches: 14. The CDR3 is 15 residues long. The germline V gene has CDR1 SGHTA and CDR2 FQGNSA. The CDR3 sequence is CASSTTLDRVSGYTF. The CDR3 DNA follows: TGTGCCAGCAGCACAACCTTAGACAGGGTGTCCGGCTACACCTTC.

This clone was counted once. CDR3 nucleotide sequence: TGTGCCAGCAACGGCGACAATGAGCAGTTCTTC. It translates to CASNGDNEQFF. This chain uses TRBV7-9 with TRBJ2-1; D remains unclear. Looked up from germline, CDR1 is SEHNR and CDR2 is FQNEAQ (reference sequence). Trimming removed 7 bases from V and 5 bases from J, with 6 bases in between. The CDR3 loop spans 11 amino acids.

The chain has TRBV9 and TRBJ2-2, with no clear D. The CDR3 runs to 13 residues. CDR1 is SGDLS and CDR2 is YYNGEE in the germline V gene. The germline V and J ends were trimmed by 4 bases and 5 bases, with 9 bases remaining between them. DNA for the CDR3: TGTGCCAGCAGCCCCGTAAGGACCGGGGAGCTGTTTTTT. Translation: CASSPVRTGELFF. The full variable domain, rest sourced from reference TRBV9 and TRBJ2-2, is DSGVTQTPKHLITATGQRVTLRCSPRSGDLSVYWYQQSLDQGLQFLIQYYNGEERAKGNILERFSAQQFPDLHSELNLSSLELGDSALYFCASSPVRTGELFFGEGSRLTVL.

V is TRBV19 and J is TRBJ1-5; D not certain. The CDR3 spans 15 residues. The germline V gene encodes CDR1 LNHDA and CDR2 SQIVND (reference sequence). Deletions cut 0 bases from V and 4 bases from J, with 10 bases between. CDR3 nucleotide sequence: TGTGCCAGTAGTATAGAACCGAGAAATAATCAGCCCCAGCATTTT. Translation: CASSIEPRNNQPQHF.

The V call is TRBV7-3, the J call TRBJ1-6; D possibly corresponds to TRBD1 (6 bases). Germline V gene data show CDR1 as SGHTA and CDR2 as FQGTGA. There are 13 residues in the CDR3. Trimming cost V 4 bases and J 7 bases, with 8 bases left between them. In nucleotides, the CDR3 is TGTGCCAGCAGCTCCGGGACAAATTCACCCCTCCACTTT. Its protein product is CASSSGTNSPLHF.